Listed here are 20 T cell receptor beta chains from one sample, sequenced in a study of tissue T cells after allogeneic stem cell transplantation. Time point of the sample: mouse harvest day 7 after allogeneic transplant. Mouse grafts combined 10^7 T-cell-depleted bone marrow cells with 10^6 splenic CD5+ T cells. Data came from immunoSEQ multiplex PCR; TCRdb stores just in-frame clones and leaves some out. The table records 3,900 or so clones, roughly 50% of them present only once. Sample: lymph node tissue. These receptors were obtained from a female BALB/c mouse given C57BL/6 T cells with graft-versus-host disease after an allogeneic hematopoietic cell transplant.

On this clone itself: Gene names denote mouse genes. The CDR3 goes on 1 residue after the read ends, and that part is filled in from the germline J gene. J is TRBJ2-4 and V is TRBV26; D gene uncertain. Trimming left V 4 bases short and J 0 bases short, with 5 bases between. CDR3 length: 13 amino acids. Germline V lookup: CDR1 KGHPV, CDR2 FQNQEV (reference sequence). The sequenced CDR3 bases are TGTGCCAGCAGTCAGGGAAGTCAAAACACCTTGTAC. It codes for CASSQGSQNTLY. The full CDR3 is CASSQGSQNTLYF.

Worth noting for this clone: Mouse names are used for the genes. The covered CDR3 bases are TGTGCCAGCAGGGGACAAGCAAACACAGAAGTCTTC. Protein product: CASRGQANTEVF. The entire CDR3 protein reads CASRGQANTEVFF. The genes are TRBV26 and TRBJ1-1; a weak D match, TRBD1 (6 bases). The read stops 1 residue short of the end of the CDR3; the missing end is completed from the germline J gene. V was trimmed by 6 bases and J by 0 bases, leaving 8 bases between them. CDR1 and CDR2 (germline): KGHPV, FQNQEV (reference sequence). The CDR3 sequence is 13 residues long.

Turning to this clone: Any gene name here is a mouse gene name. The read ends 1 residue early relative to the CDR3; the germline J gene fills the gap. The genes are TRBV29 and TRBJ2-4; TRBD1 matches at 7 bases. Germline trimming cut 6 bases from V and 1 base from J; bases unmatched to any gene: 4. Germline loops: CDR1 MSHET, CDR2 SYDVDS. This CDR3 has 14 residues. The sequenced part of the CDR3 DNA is TGTGCTAGCAGGACAGGGTTGGGTCAAAACACCTTGTAC. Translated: CASRTGLGQNTLY. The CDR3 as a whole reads CASRTGLGQNTLYF.

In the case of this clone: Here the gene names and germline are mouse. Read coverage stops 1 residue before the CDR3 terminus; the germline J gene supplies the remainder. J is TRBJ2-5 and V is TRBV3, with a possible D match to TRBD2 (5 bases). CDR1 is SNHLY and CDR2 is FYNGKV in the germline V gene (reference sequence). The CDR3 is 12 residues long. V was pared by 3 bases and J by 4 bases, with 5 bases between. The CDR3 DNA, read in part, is TGTGCCAGCAGCTTCTGGGAAGACACCCAGTAC. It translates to CASSFWEDTQY. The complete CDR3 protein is CASSFWEDTQYF. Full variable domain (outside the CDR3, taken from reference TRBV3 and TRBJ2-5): GPKVLQIPSHQIIDMGQMVTLNCDPVSNHLYFYWYKQILGQQMEFLVNFYNGKVMEKSKLFKDQFSVERPDGSYFTLKIQPTALEDSAVYFCASSFWEDTQYFGPGTRLLVL.

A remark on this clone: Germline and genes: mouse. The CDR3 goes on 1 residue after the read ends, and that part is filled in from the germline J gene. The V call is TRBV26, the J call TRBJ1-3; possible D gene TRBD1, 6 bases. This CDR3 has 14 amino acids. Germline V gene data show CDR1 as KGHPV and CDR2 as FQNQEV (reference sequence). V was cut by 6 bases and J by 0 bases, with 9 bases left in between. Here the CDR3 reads CASRRDTSGNTLYF. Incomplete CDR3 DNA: TGTGCCAGCAGGAGGGACACTTCTGGAAATACGCTCTAT.

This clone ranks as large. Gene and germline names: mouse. Here the CDR3 reads CASSDALYEQYF. Incomplete CDR3 DNA: TGTGCCAGCAGTGATGCCCTCTATGAACAGTAC. V and J are TRBV13-3 and TRBJ2-7; unclear D gene. From the germline J gene comes the end of the CDR3, since the read stops 1 residue before it. The V gene lost 0 bases and the J gene lost 3 bases, with 4 bases spanning the gap. The CDR3 spans 12 residues. The germline V gene encodes CDR1 NNHDY and CDR2 SYVADS.

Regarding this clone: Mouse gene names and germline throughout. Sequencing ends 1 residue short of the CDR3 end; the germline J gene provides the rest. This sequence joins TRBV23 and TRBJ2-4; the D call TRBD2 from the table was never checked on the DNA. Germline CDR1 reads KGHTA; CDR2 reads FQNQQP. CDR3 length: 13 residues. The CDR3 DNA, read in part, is TGCTCCAGCAGTTGGGACTGGGGTGACACCTTGTAC. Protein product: CSSSWDWGDTLY. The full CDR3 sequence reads CSSSWDWGDTLYF. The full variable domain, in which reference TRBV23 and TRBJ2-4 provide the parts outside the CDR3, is DAAVTQKPRYLIKMKGQEAEMKCIPEKGHTAVFWYQQKQSKELKFLIYFQNQQPLDQIDMVKERFSAVCPSSSLCSLGIRTCEAEDSALYLCSSSWDWGDTLYFGAGTRLSVL.

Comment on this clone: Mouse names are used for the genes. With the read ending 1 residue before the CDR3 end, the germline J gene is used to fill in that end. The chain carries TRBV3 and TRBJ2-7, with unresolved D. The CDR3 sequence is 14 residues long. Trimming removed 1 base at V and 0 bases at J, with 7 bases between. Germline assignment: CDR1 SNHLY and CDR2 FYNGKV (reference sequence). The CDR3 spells CASSLGGFSYEQYF. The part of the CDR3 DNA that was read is TGTGCCAGCAGCTTAGGTGGGTTCTCCTATGAACAGTAC.

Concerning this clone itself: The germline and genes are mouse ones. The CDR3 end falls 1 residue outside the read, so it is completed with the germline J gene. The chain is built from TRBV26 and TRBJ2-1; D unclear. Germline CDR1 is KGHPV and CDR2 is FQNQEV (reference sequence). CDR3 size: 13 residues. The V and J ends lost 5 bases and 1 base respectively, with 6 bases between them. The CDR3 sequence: CASSTGNYAEQFF. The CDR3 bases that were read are TGTGCCAGCAGTACCGGGAACTATGCTGAGCAGTTC.

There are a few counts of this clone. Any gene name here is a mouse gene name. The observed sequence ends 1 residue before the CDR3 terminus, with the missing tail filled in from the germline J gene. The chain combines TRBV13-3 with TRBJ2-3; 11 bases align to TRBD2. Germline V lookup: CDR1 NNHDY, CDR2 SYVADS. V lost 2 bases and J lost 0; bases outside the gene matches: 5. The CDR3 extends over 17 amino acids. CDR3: CASSDPDWGASAETLYF. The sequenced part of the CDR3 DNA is TGTGCCAGCAGTGACCCGGACTGGGGGGCCAGTGCAGAAACGCTGTAT.

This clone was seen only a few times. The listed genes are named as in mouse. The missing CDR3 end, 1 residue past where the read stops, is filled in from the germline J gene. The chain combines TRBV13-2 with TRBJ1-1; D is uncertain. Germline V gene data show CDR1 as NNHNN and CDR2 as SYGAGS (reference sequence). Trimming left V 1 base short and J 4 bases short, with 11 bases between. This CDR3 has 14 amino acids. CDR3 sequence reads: CASGDMGKGTEVFF. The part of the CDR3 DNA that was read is TGTGCCAGCGGTGATATGGGGAAGGGCACAGAAGTCTTC.

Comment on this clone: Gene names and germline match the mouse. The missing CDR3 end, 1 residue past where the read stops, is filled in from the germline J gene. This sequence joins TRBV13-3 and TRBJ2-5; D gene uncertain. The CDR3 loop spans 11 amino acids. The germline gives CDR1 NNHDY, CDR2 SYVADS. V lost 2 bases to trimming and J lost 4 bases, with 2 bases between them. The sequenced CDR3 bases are TGTGCCAGCAGTGAGGAAGACACCCAGTAC. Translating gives CASSEEDTQY. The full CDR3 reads CASSEEDTQYF.

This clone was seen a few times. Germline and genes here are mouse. CDR3 DNA (partial): TGTGCCTGGAGTCTAGGGACTGGGATCTATGAACAGTAC. As protein: CAWSLGTGIYEQY. Given in full, the CDR3 is CAWSLGTGIYEQYF. The chain recombines TRBV31 with TRBJ2-7, with 9 bases identical to TRBD2. The DNA ends 1 residue before the CDR3 does, and the rest of the CDR3 is filled in from the germline J gene. CDR3 length: 14 amino acids. J gave up 3 bases and V 0 bases, and 3 bases lay outside the gene matches. Germline assignment: CDR1 GKSSPN and CDR2 SITVG.

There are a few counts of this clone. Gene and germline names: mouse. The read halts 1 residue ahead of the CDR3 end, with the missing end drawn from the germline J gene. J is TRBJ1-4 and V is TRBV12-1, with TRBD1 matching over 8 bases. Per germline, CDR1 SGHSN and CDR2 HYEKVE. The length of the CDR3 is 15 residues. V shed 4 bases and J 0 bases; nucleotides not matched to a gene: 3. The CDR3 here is CASSRQGISNERLFF. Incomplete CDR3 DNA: TGTGCCAGCTCCCGACAGGGGATTTCCAACGAAAGATTATTT.

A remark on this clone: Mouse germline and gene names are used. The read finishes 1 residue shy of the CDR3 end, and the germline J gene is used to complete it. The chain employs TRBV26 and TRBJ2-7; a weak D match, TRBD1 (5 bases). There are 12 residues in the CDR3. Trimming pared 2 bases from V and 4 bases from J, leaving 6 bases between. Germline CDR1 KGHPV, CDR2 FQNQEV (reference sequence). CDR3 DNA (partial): TGTGCCAGCAGTCTGGAGGGGTATGAACAGTAC. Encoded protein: CASSLEGYEQY. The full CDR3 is CASSLEGYEQYF.

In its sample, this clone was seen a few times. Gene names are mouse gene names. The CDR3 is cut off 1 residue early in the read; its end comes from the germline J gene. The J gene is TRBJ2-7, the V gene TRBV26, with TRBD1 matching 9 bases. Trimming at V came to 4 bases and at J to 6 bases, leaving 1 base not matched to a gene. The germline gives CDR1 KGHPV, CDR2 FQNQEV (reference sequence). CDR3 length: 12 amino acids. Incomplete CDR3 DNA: TGTGCCAGCAGTCCGGACAGGGGTGAACAGTAC. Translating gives CASSPDRGEQY. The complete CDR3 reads CASSPDRGEQYF.

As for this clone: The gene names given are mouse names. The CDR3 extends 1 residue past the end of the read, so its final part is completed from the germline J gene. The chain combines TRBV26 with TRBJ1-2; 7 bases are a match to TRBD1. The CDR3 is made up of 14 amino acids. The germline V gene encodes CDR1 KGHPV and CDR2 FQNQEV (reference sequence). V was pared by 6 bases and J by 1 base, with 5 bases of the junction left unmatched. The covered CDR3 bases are TGTGCCAGCAGCCTTTACAGGGGAAACTCCGACTACACC. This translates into CASSLYRGNSDYT. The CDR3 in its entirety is CASSLYRGNSDYTF.

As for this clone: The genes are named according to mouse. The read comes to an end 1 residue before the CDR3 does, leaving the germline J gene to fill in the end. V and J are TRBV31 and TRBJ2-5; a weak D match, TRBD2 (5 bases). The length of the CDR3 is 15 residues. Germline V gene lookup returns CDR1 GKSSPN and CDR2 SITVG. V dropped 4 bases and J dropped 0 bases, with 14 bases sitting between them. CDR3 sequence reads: CAWTGWAINQDTQYF. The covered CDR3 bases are TGTGCCTGGACGGGCTGGGCCATTAACCAAGACACCCAGTAC.

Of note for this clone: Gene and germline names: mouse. This CDR3 is CASSISGDTEVFF. Incomplete CDR3 DNA: TGTGCCAGCAGTATATCAGGGGACACAGAAGTCTTC. The rearrangement links TRBV19 to TRBJ1-1, with D perhaps TRBD1 (6 bases). The read finishes 1 residue shy of the CDR3 end, and the germline J gene is used to complete it. Between the trimmed V and J ends, which lost 1 base and 3 bases, there was a span of 7 bases. CDR3 size: 13 residues. Germline CDR1 FNHDT, CDR2 SITEND (reference sequence).

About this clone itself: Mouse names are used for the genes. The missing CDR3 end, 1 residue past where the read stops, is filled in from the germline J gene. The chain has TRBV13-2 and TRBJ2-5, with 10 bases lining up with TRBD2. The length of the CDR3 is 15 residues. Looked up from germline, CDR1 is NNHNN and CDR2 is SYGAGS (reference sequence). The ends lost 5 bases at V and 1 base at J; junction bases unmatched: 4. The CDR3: CASGPGLGDQDTQYF. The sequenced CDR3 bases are TGTGCCAGCGGCCCCGGACTGGGGGACCAAGACACCCAGTAC.